This T cell receptor (beta chain) was sequenced for a study of blood T cell repertoires in COVID-19. The wider study: Donors in the United States, Italy and Spain gave samples during acute or convalescent COVID-19. From T cells, B-cell-depleted T cells, or PBMCs came the material, which was cDNA or gDNA.

V lost 0 bases, J lost 10 bases, and 10 bases stayed unmatched. This CDR3 is 16 amino acids long. Germline assignment: CDR1 MGHRA and CDR2 YSYEKL. Source study methods: The authors estimated nucleated cell counts from reference gene primer amplification. Sequenced by immunoSEQ multiplex PCR; TCRdb stores in-frame clones only, minus some. The V and J calls and clone size were taken over from that table, and D and trimming were inferred from the DNA. Here the sample spans roughly 200,000 clones, almost 90% being singletons. The chain combines TRBV4-1 with TRBJ2-1; 9 bases match TRBD2. Sequencing was done on a sample of peripheral blood. This sequence originates from a man younger than 35 with active or convalescent COVID-19. The CDR3 protein is CASSQDSAGGPQEQFF. CDR3 in DNA: TGCGCCAGCAGCCAAGATTCGGCGGGGGGGCCTCAGGAGCAGTTCTTC.